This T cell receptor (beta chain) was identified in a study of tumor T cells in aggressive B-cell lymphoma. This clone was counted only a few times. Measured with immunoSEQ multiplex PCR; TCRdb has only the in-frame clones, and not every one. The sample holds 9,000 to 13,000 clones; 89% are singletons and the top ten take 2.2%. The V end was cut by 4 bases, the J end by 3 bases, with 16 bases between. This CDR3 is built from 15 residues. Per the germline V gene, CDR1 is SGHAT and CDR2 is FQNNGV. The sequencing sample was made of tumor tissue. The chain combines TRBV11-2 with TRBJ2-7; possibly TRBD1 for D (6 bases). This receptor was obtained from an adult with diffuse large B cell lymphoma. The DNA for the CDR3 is TGTGCCAGCAGCTGGGTTTCGGGACAAAGCTACGAGCAGTACTTC. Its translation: CASSWVSGQSYEQYF.